The T cell receptor beta chain described here comes from a study of control samples from healthy donors and cancer patients. From germline, CDR1 is MNHEY and CDR2 SMNVEV (reference sequence). The length of the CDR3 is 12 residues. Trimming removed 5 bases at V and 4 bases at J, with 5 bases between. Libraries were prepared by immunoSEQ multiplex PCR; TCRdb keeps only in-frame clonotypes and omits some of them. The sample has 20,000 to 25,000 clones, roughly 80% seen once. Material: PBMCs. The V gene is TRBV27, the J gene TRBJ2-2; unclear D gene. The clonotype was recovered from a man aged 55 to 70 with colorectal cancer. This chain's CDR3 is CASSTLTGELFF. Here the CDR3 DNA reads TGTGCCAGCAGTACACTCACCGGGGAGCTGTTTTTT.